Each of the 17 T cell receptor beta chains below was sequenced from the same sample in a study of T-cell reconstitution after alpha-beta-depleted transplantation in children. Researchers prepared the TCRbeta library using unique molecular identifiers, the study reports. Via MiXCR, TCRdb re-called the PCR reads, giving one row per CDR3 protein. This sample yields approximately 79,000 distinct CDR3 sequences, of which about a sixth are seen a single time; about 51% belongs to the top ten. The source was PBMCs, mostly from graft donor cells, collected 360 days after TCRalphabeta/CD19-depleted stem cell transplant. These receptors all come from a male patient aged 2-9 years who had a stem cell transplant for acute lymphoblastic leukemia, so the T cells may come from the graft donor.

The V and J genes are TRBV10-3 and TRBJ2-7, with TRBD2 matching over 9 bases. Germline-derived CDR1 and CDR2 are ENHRY and SYGVKD. J lost 1 base, V lost 3 bases, and 4 bases had no gene match. CDR3 length equals 15 residues. CDR3: CAISELAGVSYEQYF. The CDR3 DNA sequence: TGTGCCATCAGTGAATTAGCGGGAGTTTCCTACGAGCAGTACTTC.

This chain connects TRBV7-9 to TRBJ2-3; D is unclear. The germline V and J ends were trimmed by 7 bases and 3 bases, with 14 bases remaining between them. The CDR3 extends over 14 amino acids. CDR1 and CDR2 from the germline V gene are SEHNR and FQNEAQ (reference sequence). CDR3 DNA: TGTGCCAGCACCCCTGTTCCCGGAACAGATACGCAGTATTTT. Protein product: CASTPVPGTDTQYF.

Ten or more counts support this clonotype. The gene calls are TRBV2 and TRBJ2-7; D is possibly TRBD1 (6 bases). The V gene's germline CDR1 is SNHLY and CDR2 FYNNEI. This CDR3 is 13 amino acids long. Trimming left V 5 bases short and J 2 bases short, with 10 bases between. The CDR3 DNA sequence: TGTGCCAGCAGTTGGGGACATCCCTACGAGCAGTACTTC. It yields the protein CASSWGHPYEQYF.

This clonotype was seen more than once but under ten times. V gene TRBV3-1 combines with J gene TRBJ2-1, with 8 bases matching TRBD1. V lost 4 bases to trimming and J lost 14 bases; unmatched junction nucleotides: 10. CDR3 length: 13 amino acids. CDR1 LGHDT and CDR2 YNNKEL come from the germline V gene (reference sequence). CDR3 region: CASSPQPGTGKFF. The CDR3 DNA is TGTGCCAGCAGCCCACAACCCGGGACAGGAAAGTTCTTC.

The V gene is TRBV6-5, the J gene TRBJ2-7, with 9 bases matching TRBD2. This CDR3 has 15 residues. V shed 2 bases and J 2 bases; nucleotides not matched to a gene: 4. Germline V lookup: CDR1 MNHEY, CDR2 SVGAGI. CDR3 loop: CASSYEASGAYEQYF. The CDR3 DNA reads as TGTGCCAGCAGTTACGAGGCTAGCGGGGCCTACGAGCAGTACTTC.

This clonotype has more than one count but fewer than ten. This chain links TRBV28 with TRBJ2-7; 7 bases are shared with TRBD2. The trim removed 6 bases at V and 1 base at J, leaving 15 bases unmatched. CDR1 and CDR2 (germline): MDHEN, SYDVKM. The CDR3 covers 17 residues. The CDR3 spells CASRDPPRAGLSYEQYF. In DNA form, the CDR3 reads TGTGCCAGCAGGGACCCCCCCCGAGCGGGGTTATCCTACGAGCAGTACTTC.

This clonotype occurred once. The chain recombines TRBV10-3 with TRBJ1-3; a possible D gene is TRBD1 (5 bases). Germline V gene sequence: CDR1 ENHRY, CDR2 SYGVKD. V lost 5 bases to trimming and J lost 2 bases, with 7 bases between them. CDR3 size: 13 residues. The CDR3 protein is CAISQGTGNTIYF. In DNA, the CDR3 is TGTGCCATCAGTCAGGGTACTGGAAACACCATATATTTT.

This clonotype was observed a handful of times. This rearrangement joins TRBV29-1 to TRBJ2-7; 8 bases match TRBD1. V lost 7 bases to trimming and J lost 2 bases; unmatched junction nucleotides: 10. The CDR3 extends over 14 amino acids. Germline loops: CDR1 SQVTM, CDR2 ANQGSEA. CDR3 sequence (DNA): TGCAGCGCCGGACAGGGCTTGTTCCCCTACGAGCAGTACTTC. Translated, it gives CSAGQGLFPYEQYF.

This clonotype has more than one count but fewer than ten. The chain links TRBV3-1 to TRBJ2-7, with D unresolved. The CDR3 spans 11 residues. Germline CDR1 and CDR2: LGHDT and YNNKEL (reference sequence). V gave up 1 base and J gave up 6 bases, with 4 bases separating them. CDR3 loop: CASSQGLEQYF. CDR3 DNA: TGTGCCAGCAGCCAAGGACTCGAGCAGTACTTC.

This clonotype has more than one count but fewer than ten. The V call is TRBV3-1, the J call TRBJ2-5, with 15 nucleotides matching TRBD2. V trimming: 3 bases; J trimming: 0 bases; junction bases outside the gene matches: 8. CDR3 length equals 19 residues. Germline values: CDR1 LGHDT, CDR2 YNNKEL (reference sequence). This CDR3 is CASSQRTSGRAKYQETQYF. Written as DNA, the CDR3 is TGTGCCAGCAGCCAGAGGACTAGCGGGAGGGCCAAGTACCAAGAGACCCAGTACTTC.

The chain joins TRBV12-3 or TRBV12-4 to TRBJ1-4; TRBD1 might be the D (6 bases). Trimming shortened V by 2 bases and J by 8 bases, and 12 bases separated the two germline ends. The length of the CDR3 is 14 residues. The CDR3 DNA sequence: TGTGCCAGCAGTTTACGGGGGGCAGGAGAAAAACTGTTTTTT. Amino acid sequence: CASSLRGAGEKLFF.

The J gene is TRBJ2-5, the V gene TRBV6-5, with D unresolved. Between the trimmed V and J ends, which lost 0 bases and 3 bases, there was a span of 8 bases. This CDR3 has 14 amino acids. Germline assignment: CDR1 MNHEY and CDR2 SVGAGI. DNA for the CDR3: TGTGCCAGCAGTTACTCCGGGCACGAAGAGACCCAGTACTTC. Translating gives CASSYSGHEETQYF.

This clonotype was counted a few times. The V and J genes are TRBV12-3 or TRBV12-4 and TRBJ2-1; D is ambiguous. The CDR3 contains 14 residues. The germline V and J ends were trimmed by 0 bases and 8 bases, with 11 bases remaining between them. Here the CDR3 reads CASSLAFGVYEQFF. CDR3 nucleotide sequence: TGTGCCAGCAGTTTAGCCTTTGGAGTTTATGAGCAGTTCTTC.

This clonotype was seen a single time. The rearrangement uses TRBV4-1 and TRBJ2-7; D gene uncertain. CDR1 MGHRA and CDR2 YSYEKL come from the germline V gene. This CDR3 has 16 amino acids. V was shortened by 0 bases and J by 0 bases, with 12 bases between the two germline ends. CDR3 residues: CASSQDHLTYSYEQYF. CDR3 sequence (DNA): TGCGCCAGCAGCCAAGACCACCTAACCTACTCCTACGAGCAGTACTTC.

The chain has TRBV6-5 and TRBJ2-1, with 7 bases fitting TRBD1. The length of the CDR3 is 15 residues. V was clipped by 0 bases and J by 7 bases; unmatched bases: 6. The germline gives CDR1 MNHEY, CDR2 SVGAGI. This CDR3 reads CASSYSNRGWNEQFF. Here the CDR3 DNA reads TGTGCCAGCAGTTACTCGAACAGGGGATGGAATGAGCAGTTCTTC.

The table lists this clonotype with many counts. The gene calls are TRBV6-5 and TRBJ1-2; perhaps TRBD1 as D (5 bases). The germline V and J ends were trimmed by 2 bases and 3 bases, with 13 bases remaining between them. The CDR3 spans 15 residues. The germline V gene encodes CDR1 MNHEY and CDR2 SVGAGI. The CDR3 DNA reads as TGTGCCAGCAGTTACCAAACGACAGACTACTATGGCTACACCTTC. Translating it yields CASSYQTTDYYGYTF.

The chain links TRBV30 to TRBJ2-5, with D perhaps TRBD1 or TRBD2 (6 bases each). The length of the CDR3 is 14 residues. The V gene lost 0 bases and the J gene lost 7 bases, with 15 bases spanning the gap. Per the germline V gene, CDR1 is GTSNPN and CDR2 is SVGIG (reference sequence). The CDR3 region is CAWSVRGRRGTQYF. The CDR3, as DNA: TGTGCCTGGAGTGTACGGGGGCGCCGAGGGACCCAGTACTTC.